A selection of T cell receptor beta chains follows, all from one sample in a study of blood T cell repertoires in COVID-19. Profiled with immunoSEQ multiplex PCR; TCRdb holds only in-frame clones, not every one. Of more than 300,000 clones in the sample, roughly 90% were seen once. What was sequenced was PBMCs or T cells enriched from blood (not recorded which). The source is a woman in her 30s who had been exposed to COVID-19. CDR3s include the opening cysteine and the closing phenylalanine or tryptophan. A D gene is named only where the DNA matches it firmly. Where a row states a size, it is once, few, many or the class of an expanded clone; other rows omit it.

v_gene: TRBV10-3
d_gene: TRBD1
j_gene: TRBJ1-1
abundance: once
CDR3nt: TGTGCCATCAGTGAGAAATGGACAGGGGGCGAGGAAGCTTTCTTT
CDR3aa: CAISEKWTGGEEAFF

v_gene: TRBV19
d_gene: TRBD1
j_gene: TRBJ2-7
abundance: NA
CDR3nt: TGTGCCAGTAGTCCTCGGGGACAGGGCGGGCAGTACTTC
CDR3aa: CASSPRGQGGQYF

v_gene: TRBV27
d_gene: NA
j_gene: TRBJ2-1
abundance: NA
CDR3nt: TGTGCCAGCGAGCAGTTTTCCATACCGGGAGTTAGAAACAATGAGCAGTTCTTC
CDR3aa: CASEQFSIPGVRNNEQFF

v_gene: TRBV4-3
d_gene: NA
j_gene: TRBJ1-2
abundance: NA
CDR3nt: TGCGCCAGCAGCCAAGGCAGGGCACTCGGCTACACCTTC
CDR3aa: CASSQGRALGYTF

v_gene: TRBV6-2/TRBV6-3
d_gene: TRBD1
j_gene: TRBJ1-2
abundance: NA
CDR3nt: TGTGCCAGCAGTCTTCCCGAAGGGACAGGGAAAAATGGCTACACCTTC
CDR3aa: CASSLPEGTGKNGYTF

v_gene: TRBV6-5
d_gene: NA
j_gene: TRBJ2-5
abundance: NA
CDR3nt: TGTGCCAGCAGCCAGGTTATCCTGGAGACCCAGTACTTC
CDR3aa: CASSQVILETQYF

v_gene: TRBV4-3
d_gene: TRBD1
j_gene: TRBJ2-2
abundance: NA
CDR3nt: TGCGCCAGCAGCCGAAAGGACAGGGTGACCACCGGGGAGCTGTTTTTT
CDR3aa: CASSRKDRVTTGELFF

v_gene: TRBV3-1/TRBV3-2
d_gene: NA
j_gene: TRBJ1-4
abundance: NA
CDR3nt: TGTGCCAGCAGCCGAACAGGGACCGGGGAAAAACTGTTTTTT
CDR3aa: CASSRTGTGEKLFF

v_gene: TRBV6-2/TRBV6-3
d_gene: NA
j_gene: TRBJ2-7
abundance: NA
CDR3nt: TGTGCCAGCAGTCCGGACTCTAGCTCCTACGAGCAGTACTTC
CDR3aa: CASSPDSSSYEQYF

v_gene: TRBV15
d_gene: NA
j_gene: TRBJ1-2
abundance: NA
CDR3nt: TGTGCCACCAGCATGGGACTGACAGCTCGCTATGGCTACACCTTC
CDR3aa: CATSMGLTARYGYTF